Each of the 7 T cell receptor beta chains below was sequenced from the same sample in a study of T cell responses to AZD1222 COVID-19 vaccine. This table comes from immunoSEQ multiplex PCR, and its TCRdb copy is limited to in-frame clones, with some not included. The sample gives fewer than 150,000 clones, 90% of which show up once; around 3.7% is in the top ten. The starting material was peripheral blood, obtained on day 0 of AZD1222 vaccination. These receptors were taken from an adult in good health.

The chain carries TRBV27 and TRBJ2-3; 12 positions agree with TRBD2. With V trimmed by 5 bases and J by 1 base, 7 bases remained unmatched. The V gene's germline CDR1 is MNHEY and CDR2 SMNVEV (reference sequence). The CDR3 totals 17 residues. The CDR3 DNA is TGTGCCAGCAGTCCCCAGACTAGCGGGAGAGGCACAGATACGCAGTATTTT. Protein sequence: CASSPQTSGRGTDTQYF.

The chain employs TRBV4-3 and TRBJ1-2; 7 positions agree with TRBD1. The V and J ends lost 4 bases and 2 bases, in that order; junction bases with no gene match: 7. Per the germline V gene, CDR1 is LGHNA and CDR2 is YSLEER. This CDR3 comprises 15 residues. For the CDR3, the DNA is TGCGCCAGCAGCCTTGACAGGGCATGGAACTATGGCTACACCTTC. Protein sequence: CASSLDRAWNYGYTF.

This clone was counted a single time. The V call is TRBV13, the J call TRBJ1-2, with 9 bases matching TRBD1. The junction had 7 bases not matched to a gene; V was cut back by 5 bases and J by 6 bases. Per the germline V gene, CDR1 is PRHDT and CDR2 is FYEKMQ (reference sequence). The CDR3 is 14 amino acids. DNA of the CDR3: TGTGCCAGCAGCACTATGGGACAGGGACATGGCTACACCTTC. Translated, it gives CASSTMGQGHGYTF.

The chain couples TRBV6-6 to TRBJ1-2, with TRBD1 matching 7 bases. J lost 2 bases, V lost 6 bases, and 6 bases had no gene match. The CDR3 is 14 residues long. The V gene's germline CDR1 is MNHNY and CDR2 SVGAGI (reference sequence). CDR3 in DNA: TGTGCCAGCAGCGACAGGGCCTCCAACTATGGCTACACCTTC. It yields the protein CASSDRASNYGYTF.

This clone appeared a single time. CDR3 bases: TGTGCCAGTCGGATCCGCAGCGGGAGTTTCAATGAGCAGTTCTTC. Amino acids: CASRIRSGSFNEQFF. The V and J genes are TRBV19 and TRBJ2-1, with 8 bases that match TRBD2. The J segment lost 6 bases and the V segment lost 8 bases, leaving 12 bases of the junction unmatched. Germline V gene data show CDR1 as LNHDA and CDR2 as SQIVND (reference sequence). This CDR3 region has 15 residues.

The chain is built from TRBV5-6 and TRBJ1-1, with D perhaps matching TRBD1 (6 bases). V lost 4 bases, J lost 4 bases, and 14 bases lay in between. Germline V CDR1 and CDR2: SGHDT, YYEEEE. The CDR3 sequence is 14 residues long. The CDR3 nucleotides are TGTGCCAGCAGCGGACTAACAGGGACCACTGAAGCTTTCTTT. Translated, it gives CASSGLTGTTEAFF.

This clone appeared a single time. The CDR3 DNA sequence: TGCGCCAGCGGAGCGGGAGACACCGGGGAGCTGTTTTTT. It translates to CASGAGDTGELFF. This rearrangement joins TRBV10-1 to TRBJ2-2; 8 nucleotides line up with TRBD2. The CDR3 loop spans 13 amino acids. Germline loops: CDR1 WNHNN, CDR2 SYGVQD (reference sequence). With V trimmed by 8 bases and J by 3 bases, 2 bases remained unmatched.